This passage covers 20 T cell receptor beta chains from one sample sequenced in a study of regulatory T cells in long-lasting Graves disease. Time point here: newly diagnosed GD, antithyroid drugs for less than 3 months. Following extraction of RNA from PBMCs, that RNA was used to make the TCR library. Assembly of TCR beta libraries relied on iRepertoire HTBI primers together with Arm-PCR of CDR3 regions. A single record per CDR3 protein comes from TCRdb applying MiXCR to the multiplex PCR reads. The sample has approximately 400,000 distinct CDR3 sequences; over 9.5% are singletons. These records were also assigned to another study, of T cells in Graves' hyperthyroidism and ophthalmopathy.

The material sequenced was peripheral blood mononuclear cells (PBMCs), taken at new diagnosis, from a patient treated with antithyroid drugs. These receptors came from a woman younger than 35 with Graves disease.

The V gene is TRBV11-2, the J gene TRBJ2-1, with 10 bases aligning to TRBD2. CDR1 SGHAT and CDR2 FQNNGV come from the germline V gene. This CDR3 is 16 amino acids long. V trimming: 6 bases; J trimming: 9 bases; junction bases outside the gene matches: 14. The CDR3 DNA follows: TGTGCCAGCAGTCCTCGGCGGGCGCTAGCGGGAGTTGAGCAGTTCTTC. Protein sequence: CASSPRRALAGVEQFF.

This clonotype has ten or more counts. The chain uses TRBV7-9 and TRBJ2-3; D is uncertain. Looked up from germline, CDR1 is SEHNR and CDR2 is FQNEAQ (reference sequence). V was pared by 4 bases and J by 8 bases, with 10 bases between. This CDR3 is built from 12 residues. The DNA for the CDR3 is TGTGCCAGCAGCTCCAGCCTGAGTACGCAGTATTTT. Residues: CASSSSLSTQYF.

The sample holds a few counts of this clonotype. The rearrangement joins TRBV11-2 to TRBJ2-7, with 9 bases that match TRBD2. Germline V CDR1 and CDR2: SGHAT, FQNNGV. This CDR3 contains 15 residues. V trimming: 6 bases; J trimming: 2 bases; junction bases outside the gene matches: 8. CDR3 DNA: TGTGCCAGCAGTTATGGGGCGGGAGGGACCTACGAGCAGTACTTC. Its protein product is CASSYGAGGTYEQYF.

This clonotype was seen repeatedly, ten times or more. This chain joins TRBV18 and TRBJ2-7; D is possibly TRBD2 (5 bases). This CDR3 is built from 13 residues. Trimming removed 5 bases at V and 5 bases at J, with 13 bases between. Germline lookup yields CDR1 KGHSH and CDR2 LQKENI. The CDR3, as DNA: TGTGCCAGCTCAAGAGGGCCACGAGACGAGCAGTACTTC. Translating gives CASSRGPRDEQYF.

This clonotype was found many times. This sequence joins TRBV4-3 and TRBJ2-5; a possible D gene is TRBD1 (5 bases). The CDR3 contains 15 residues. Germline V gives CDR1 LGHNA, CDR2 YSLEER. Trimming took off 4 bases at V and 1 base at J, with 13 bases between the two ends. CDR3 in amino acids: CASSRQAGIQETQYF. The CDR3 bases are TGCGCCAGCAGCCGTCAGGCAGGGATCCAAGAGACCCAGTACTTC.

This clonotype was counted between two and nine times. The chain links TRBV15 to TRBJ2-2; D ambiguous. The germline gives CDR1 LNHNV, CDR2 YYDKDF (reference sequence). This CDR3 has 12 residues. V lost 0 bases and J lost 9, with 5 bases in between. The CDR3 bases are TGTGCCACCAGCAGAGATAACCGGGAGCTGTTTTTT. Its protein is CATSRDNRELFF.

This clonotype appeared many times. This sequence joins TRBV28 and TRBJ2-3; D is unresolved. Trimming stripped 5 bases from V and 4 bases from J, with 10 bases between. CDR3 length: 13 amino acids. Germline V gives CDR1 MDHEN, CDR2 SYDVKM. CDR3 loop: CASSLWLADTQYF. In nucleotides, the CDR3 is TGTGCCAGCAGTCTCTGGTTAGCAGATACGCAGTATTTT.

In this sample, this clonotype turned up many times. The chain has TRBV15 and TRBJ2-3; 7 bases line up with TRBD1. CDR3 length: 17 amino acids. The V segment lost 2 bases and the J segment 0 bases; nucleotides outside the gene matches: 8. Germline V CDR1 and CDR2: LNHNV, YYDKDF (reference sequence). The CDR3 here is CATSRTPGQKSTDTQYF. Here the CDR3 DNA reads TGTGCCACCAGCAGAACCCCGGGACAGAAGAGCACAGATACGCAGTATTTT.

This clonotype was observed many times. CDR3 nucleotides: TGTGCCAGCAGCGTGCCCTGGGGGGGCACTGAAGCTTTCTTT. This gives the protein CASSVPWGGTEAFF. The J gene is TRBJ1-1, the V gene TRBV9; possibly TRBD1 for D (5 bases). CDR1 is SGDLS and CDR2 is YYNGEE in the germline V gene. CDR3 size: 14 residues. Trimming took 2 bases from V and 4 from J, leaving 12 bases between them.

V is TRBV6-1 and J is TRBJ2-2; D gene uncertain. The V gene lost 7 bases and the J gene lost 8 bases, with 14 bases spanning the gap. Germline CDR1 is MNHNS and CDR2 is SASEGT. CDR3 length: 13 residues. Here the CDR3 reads CASTPNLIGELFF. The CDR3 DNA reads TGTGCCAGCACCCCCAATCTCATAGGGGAGCTGTTTTTT.

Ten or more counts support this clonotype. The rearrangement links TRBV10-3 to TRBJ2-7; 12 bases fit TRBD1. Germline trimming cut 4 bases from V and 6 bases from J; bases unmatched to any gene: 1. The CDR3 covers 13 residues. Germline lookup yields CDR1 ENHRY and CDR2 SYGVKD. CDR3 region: CAISGGQGAEQYV. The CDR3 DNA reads TGTGCCATCAGTGGGGGACAGGGGGCCGAGCAGTACGTC.

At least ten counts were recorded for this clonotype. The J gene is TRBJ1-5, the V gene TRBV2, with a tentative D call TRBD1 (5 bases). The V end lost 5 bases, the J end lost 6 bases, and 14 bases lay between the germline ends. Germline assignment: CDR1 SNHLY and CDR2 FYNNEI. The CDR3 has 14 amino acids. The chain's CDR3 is CASSLRGQGQPQHF. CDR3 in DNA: TGTGCCAGCAGTCTAAGGGGCCAGGGTCAGCCCCAGCATTTT.

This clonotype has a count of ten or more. This CDR3 reads CASSLNPRTDTQYF. As DNA, the CDR3 is TGTGCCAGCAGCTTAAACCCTAGGACGGATACGCAGTATTTT. The chain employs TRBV13 and TRBJ2-3; D ambiguous. The CDR3 has 14 residues. Per the germline V gene, CDR1 is PRHDT and CDR2 is FYEKMQ (reference sequence). V was clipped by 2 bases and J by 6 bases, with 12 bases between them.

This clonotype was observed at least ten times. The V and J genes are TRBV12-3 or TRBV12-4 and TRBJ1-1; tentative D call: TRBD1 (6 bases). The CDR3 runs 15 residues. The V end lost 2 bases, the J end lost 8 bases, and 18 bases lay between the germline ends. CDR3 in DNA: TGTGCCAGCAGTTTACGGACAGTTAAAGGACCGGAAGCTTTCTTT. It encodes CASSLRTVKGPEAFF.

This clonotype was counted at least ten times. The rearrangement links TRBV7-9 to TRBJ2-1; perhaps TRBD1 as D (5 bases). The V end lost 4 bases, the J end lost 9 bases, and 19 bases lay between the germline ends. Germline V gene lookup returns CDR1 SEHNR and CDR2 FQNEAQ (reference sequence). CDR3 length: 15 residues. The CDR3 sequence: CASSSIRQWGREQFF. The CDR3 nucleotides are TGTGCCAGCAGCTCCATCCGACAGTGGGGCCGTGAGCAGTTCTTC.

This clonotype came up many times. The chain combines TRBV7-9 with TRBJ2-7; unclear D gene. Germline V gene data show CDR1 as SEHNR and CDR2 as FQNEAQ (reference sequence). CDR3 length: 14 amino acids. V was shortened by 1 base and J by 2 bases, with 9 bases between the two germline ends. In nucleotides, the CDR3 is TGTGCCAGCAGCTTAGTAGGGTCAACCTACGAGCAGTACTTC. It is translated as CASSLVGSTYEQYF. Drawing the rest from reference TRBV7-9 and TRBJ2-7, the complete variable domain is DTGVSQNPRHKITKRGQNVTFRCDPISEHNRLYWYRQTLGQGPEFLTYFQNEAQLEKSRLLSDRFSAERPKGSFSTLEIQRTEQGDSAMYLCASSLVGSTYEQYFGPGTRLTVT.

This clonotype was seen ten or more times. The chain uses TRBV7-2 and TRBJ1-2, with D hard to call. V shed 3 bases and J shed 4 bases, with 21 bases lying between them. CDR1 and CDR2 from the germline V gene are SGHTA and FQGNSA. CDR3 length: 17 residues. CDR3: CASSFIKASLTFYGYTF. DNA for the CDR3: TGTGCCAGCAGCTTCATCAAGGCCTCACTCACTTTCTATGGCTACACCTTC. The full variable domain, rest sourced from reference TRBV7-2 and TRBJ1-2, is GAGVSQSPSNKVTEKGKDVELRCDPISGHTALYWYRQSLGQGLEFLIYFQGNSAPDKSGLPSDRFSAERTGGSVSTLTIQRTQQEDSAVYLCASSFIKASLTFYGYTFGSGTRLTVV.

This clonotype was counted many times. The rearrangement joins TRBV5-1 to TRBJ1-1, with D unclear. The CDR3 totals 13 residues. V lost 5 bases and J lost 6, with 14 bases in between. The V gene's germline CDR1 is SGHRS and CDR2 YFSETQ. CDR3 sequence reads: CASSFSLGAEAFF. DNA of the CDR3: TGCGCCAGCAGTTTTTCCCTGGGCGCTGAAGCTTTCTTT.

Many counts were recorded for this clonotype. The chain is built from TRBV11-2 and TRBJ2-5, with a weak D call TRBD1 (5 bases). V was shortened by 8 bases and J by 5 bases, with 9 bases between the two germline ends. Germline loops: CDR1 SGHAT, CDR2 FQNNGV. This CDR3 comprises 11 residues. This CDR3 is CASLGRETQYF. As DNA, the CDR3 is TGTGCCAGCTTGGGGCGGGAGACCCAGTACTTC.

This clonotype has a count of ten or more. This chain's CDR3 is CASSQSNQPQHF. CDR3 in DNA: TGTGCCAGCAGCCAAAGCAATCAGCCCCAGCATTTT. This rearrangement joins TRBV11-2 to TRBJ1-5; D call uncertain. V was clipped by 5 bases and J by 1 base, with 3 bases between them. Germline V gene lookup returns CDR1 SGHAT and CDR2 FQNNGV. CDR3 size: 12 residues.